This T cell receptor beta chain derives from a study of vaccination and CD4 T cells after COVID-19. Study overall: By nasal swab PCR, the convalescent patients were SARS-CoV-2 positive, with 9 or 10 mild cases and one severe. In culture, cells were exposed to overlapping spike peptides from SARS-CoV-2, HCoV-NL63, HCoV-OC43 and HCoV-229E. Whole-study findings and limits: Apart from involving relatively few convalescent patients, the work omitted early post-infection timepoints.

The V and J ends lost 5 bases and 8 bases, in that order; junction bases with no gene match: 6. CDR3 length: 14 residues. Sequenced with the Oncomine TCR Beta short-read assay was DNA taken from cultured CD4+ T cells. TCRdb fed the PCR reads into MiXCR, producing one record per CDR3 protein. Seen here are several thousand distinct CDR3 sequences, around 14% observed once, and the top ten hold under 20%. A word on this clonotype: Its antigen is unknown.

Documented treatment: roughly 10-day PBMC culture with coronavirus spike peptide pools or control peptides (ViraFEST assay). Researchers reported culturing about 2.1 million PBMCs per well with 10 IU/ml IL-2 and about 10 ug/ml peptide pools. The rearrangement joins TRBV12-3 or TRBV12-4 to TRBJ1-6, with 7 bases identical to TRBD1. The sequence came from a human donor who had recovered from COVID-19. Input material: CD4+ T cells from blood, cultured in vitro. CDR3 loop: CASSAGQKDSPLHF. CDR3 DNA sequence: TGTGCCAGCAGTGCGGGACAGAAAGATTCACCCCTCCACTTT.